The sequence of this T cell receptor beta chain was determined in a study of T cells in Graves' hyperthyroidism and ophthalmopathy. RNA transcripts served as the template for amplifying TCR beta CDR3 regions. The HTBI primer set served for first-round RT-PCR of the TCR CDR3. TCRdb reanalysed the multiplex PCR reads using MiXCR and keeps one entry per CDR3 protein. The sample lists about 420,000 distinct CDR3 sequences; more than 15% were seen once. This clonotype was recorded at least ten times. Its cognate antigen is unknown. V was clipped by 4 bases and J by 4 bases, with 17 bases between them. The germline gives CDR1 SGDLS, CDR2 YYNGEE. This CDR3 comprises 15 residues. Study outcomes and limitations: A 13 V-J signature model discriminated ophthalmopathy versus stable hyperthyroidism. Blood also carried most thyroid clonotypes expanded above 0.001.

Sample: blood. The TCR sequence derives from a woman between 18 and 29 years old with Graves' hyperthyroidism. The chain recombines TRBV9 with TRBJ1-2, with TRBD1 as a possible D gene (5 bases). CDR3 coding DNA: TGTGCCAGCAGCCCAGACGGGGGGAACCGCTATGGCTACACCTTC. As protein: CASSPDGGNRYGYTF.